Detailed here is one TCR beta chain. Antigen unknown. This record belongs to a study of cytomegalovirus exposure and HLA in healthy donors. Study-level background: From donors who were HLA-typed, an early data release held 80 million to 85 million unique TCRs. Whole-study findings and limits: In terms of immune exposure information, only CMV serostatus was available. An analysis was carried out later, and it reportedly showed fewer N-insertions in an Asian-associated ancestry cluster than the roughly 700-donor mean.

PCR used 60 Vbeta primers and 13 Jbeta primers. Assay: immunoSEQ multiplex PCR; the TCRdb copy retains only in-frame clones and omits some. This repertoire shows more than 95,000 clones, 78% found once; its top ten account for under 2%. The CDR3 has 11 amino acids. Deletions cut 7 bases from V and 5 bases from J, with 12 bases between. CDR1 and CDR2 from the germline V gene are SQVTM and ANQGSEA. Donors consisted of healthy bone marrow donors. This chain joins TRBV29-1 and TRBJ2-7, with D possibly matching TRBD2 (5 bases). This receptor was taken from a woman between 35 and 50 years old in good health and CMV-seronegative. Sequenced sample: PBMCs. The CDR3 nucleotides read TGCAGCGCCAAGGACTTGAACGAGCAGTACTTC. Its protein is CSAKDLNEQYF.